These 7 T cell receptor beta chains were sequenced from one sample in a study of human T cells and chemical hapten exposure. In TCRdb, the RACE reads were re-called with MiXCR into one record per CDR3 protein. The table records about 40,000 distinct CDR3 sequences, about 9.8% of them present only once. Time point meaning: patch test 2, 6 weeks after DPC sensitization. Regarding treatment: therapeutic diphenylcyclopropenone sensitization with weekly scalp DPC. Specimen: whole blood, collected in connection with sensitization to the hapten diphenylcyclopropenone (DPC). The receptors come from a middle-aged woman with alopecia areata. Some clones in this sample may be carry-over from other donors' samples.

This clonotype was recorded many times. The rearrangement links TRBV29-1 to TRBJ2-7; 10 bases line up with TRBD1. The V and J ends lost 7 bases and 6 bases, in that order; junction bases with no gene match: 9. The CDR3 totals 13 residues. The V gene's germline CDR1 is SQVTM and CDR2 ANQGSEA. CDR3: CSARGQGGGEQYF. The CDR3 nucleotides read TGCAGCGCCCGCGGACAGGGGGGGGGCGAGCAGTACTTC.

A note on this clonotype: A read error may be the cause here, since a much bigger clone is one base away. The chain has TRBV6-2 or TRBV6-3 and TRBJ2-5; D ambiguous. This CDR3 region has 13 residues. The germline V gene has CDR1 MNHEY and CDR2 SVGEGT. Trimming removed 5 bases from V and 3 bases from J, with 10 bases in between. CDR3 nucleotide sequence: TGTGCCAGCAGTACCGACGAGGAAGAGACCCAGTACTTC. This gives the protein CASSTDEEETQYF.

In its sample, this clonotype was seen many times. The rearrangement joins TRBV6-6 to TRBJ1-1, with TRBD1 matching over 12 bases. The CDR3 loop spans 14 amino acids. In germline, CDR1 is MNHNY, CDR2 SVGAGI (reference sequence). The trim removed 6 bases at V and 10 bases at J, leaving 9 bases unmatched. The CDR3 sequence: CASRPGTGGFVAFF. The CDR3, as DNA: TGTGCCAGCAGGCCAGGGACAGGGGGCTTCGTAGCTTTCTTT.

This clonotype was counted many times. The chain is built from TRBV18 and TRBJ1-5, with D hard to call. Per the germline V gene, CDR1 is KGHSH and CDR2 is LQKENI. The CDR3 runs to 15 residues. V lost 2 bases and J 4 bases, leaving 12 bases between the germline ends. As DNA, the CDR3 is TGTGCCAGCTCACCAGAAAAGACTCAGAATCAGCCCCAGCATTTT. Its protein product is CASSPEKTQNQPQHF.

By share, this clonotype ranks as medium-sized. This CDR3 reads CASSGALRLGNNSPLHF. The CDR3 DNA is TGTGCCAGCAGTGGGGCCTTAAGGCTGGGTAATAATTCACCCCTCCACTTT. This chain links TRBV6-1 with TRBJ1-6; no reliable D call. Germline CDR1 MNHNS, CDR2 SASEGT. This CDR3 comprises 17 residues. Trimming cost V 4 bases and J 5 bases, with 18 bases left between them.

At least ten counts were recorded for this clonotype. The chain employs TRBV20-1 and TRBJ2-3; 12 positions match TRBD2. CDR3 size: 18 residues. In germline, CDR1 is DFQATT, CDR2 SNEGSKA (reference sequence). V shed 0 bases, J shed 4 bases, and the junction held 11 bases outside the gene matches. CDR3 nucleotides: TGCAGTGCTAGAGATAGGCCCCGGGCTAGCGGGGGGGCAGATACGCAGTATTTT. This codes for CSARDRPRASGGADTQYF.

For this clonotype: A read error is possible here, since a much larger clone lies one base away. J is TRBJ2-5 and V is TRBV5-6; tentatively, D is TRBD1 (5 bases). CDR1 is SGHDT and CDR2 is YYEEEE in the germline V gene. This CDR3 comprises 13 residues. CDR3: CASSLATGESQYF. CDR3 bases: TGTGCCAGCAGCTTGGCCACAGGAGAGTCCCAGTACTTC.